This T cell receptor beta chain was identified during a study of CD8+CD57+ T cells in acquired aplastic anemia. About the research overall: Sorted CD4+ plus CD8+ cells gave DNA averaging roughly 2.9 ug. Study outcomes and limitations: Patients and controls had CD8+ Simpson's diversity values that were not significantly distinct.

For this clonotype: The antigen is unknown. A much larger clone differs from this one at a single base, so this may be a read error.

It was genomic DNA that served as the template for profiling TCR beta VDJ and CDR3. TCRdb analysed the reads with MiXCR anew, one entry per CDR3 protein. The sample contains some 220,000 distinct CDR3 sequences, 30% to 35% of which appear only once. The germline V gene has CDR1 DFQATT and CDR2 SNEGSKA (reference sequence). The CDR3 consists of 16 residues. The J segment lost 5 bases and the V segment lost 4 bases, leaving 16 bases of the junction unmatched. The sequence came from a human donor in good health, serving as a control. The source material was sorted CD4+, CD8+, or CD8+CD57+ T cells (not recorded which) from PBMCs. This chain joins TRBV20-1 and TRBJ2-5, with 7 bases fitting TRBD2. The CDR3 region is CSAKPPGTILFETQYF. The CDR3 DNA reads as TGCAGTGCTAAACCACCCGGGACTATCCTCTTCGAGACCCAGTACTTC.